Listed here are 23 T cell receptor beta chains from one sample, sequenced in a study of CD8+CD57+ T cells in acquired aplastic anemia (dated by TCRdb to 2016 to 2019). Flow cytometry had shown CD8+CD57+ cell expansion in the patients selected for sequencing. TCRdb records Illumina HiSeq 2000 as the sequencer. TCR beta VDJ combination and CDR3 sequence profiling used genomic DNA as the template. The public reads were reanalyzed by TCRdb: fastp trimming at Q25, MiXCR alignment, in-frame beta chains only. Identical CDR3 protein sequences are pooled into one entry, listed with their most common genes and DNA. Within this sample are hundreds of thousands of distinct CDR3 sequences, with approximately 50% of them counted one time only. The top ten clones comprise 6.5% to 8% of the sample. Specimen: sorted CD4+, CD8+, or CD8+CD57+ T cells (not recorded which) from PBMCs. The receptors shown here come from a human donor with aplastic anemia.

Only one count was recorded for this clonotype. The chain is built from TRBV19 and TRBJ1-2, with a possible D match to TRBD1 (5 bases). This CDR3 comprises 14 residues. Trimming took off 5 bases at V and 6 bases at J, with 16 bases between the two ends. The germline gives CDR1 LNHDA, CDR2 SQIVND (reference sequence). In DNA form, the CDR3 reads TGTGCCAGTAGTTCAACTGTCGGCAGGGATGGCTACACCTTC. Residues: CASSSTVGRDGYTF. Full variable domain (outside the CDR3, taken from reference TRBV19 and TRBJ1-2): DGGITQSPKYLFRKEGQNVTLSCEQNLNHDAMYWYRQDPGQGLRLIYYSQIVNDFQKGDIAEGYSVSREKKESFPLTVTSAQKNPTAFYLCASSSTVGRDGYTFGSGTRLTVV.

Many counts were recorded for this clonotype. CDR3 bases: TGTGCCAGCAGTTTATATGACAGTGTCTACGAGCAGTACTTC. Encoded protein: CASSLYDSVYEQYF. The chain recombines TRBV12-3 or TRBV12-4 with TRBJ2-7; TRBD1 might be the D (5 bases). The CDR3 has 14 amino acids. V lost 2 bases and J lost 3, with 11 bases in between.

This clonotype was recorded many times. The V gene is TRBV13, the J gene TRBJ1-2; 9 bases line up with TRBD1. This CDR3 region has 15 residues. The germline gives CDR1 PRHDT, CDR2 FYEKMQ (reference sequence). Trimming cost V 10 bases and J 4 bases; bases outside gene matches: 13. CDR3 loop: CATVRGQGRLYGYTF. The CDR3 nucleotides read TGTGCCACCGTAAGGGGACAGGGTCGTCTCTATGGCTACACCTTC.

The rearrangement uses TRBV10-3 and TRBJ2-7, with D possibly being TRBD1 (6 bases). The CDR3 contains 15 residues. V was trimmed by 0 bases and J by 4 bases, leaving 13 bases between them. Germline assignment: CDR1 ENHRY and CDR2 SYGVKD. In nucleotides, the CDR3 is TGTGCCATCAGTGAGTCGACCGGACAGAGGTACGAGCAGTACTTC. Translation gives CAISESTGQRYEQYF.

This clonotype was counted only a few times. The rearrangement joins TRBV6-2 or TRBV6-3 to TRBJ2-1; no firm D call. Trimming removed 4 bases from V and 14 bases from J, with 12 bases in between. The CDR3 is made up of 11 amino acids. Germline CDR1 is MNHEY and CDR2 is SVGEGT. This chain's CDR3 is CASSSLVKEFF. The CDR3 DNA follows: TGTGCCAGCAGTTCGCTCGTTAAGGAGTTCTTC.

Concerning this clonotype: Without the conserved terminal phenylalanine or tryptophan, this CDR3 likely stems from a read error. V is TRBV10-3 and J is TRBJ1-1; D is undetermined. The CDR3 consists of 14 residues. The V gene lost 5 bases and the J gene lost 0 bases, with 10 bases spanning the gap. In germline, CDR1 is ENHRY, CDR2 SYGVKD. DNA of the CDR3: TGTGCCATCAGTTATCGGGCGGTGAACACTGAAGCTTTCAGG. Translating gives CAISYRAVNTEAFR.

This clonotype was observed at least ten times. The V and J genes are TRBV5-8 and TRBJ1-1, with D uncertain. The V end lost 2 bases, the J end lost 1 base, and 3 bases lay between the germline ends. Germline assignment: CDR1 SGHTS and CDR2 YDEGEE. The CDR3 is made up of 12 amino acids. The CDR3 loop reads CASSFKNTEAFF. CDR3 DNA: TGTGCCAGCAGCTTCAAGAACACTGAAGCTTTCTTT.

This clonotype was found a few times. DNA for the CDR3: TGTGCCAGCAGCCCGGGACAGTACAATCAGCCCCAGCATTTT. Protein sequence: CASSPGQYNQPQHF. This rearrangement joins TRBV28 to TRBJ1-5, with 7 bases fitting TRBD1. Looked up from germline, CDR1 is MDHEN and CDR2 is SYDVKM. This CDR3 spans 14 amino acids. V was pared by 6 bases and J by 3 bases, with 5 bases of the junction left unmatched.

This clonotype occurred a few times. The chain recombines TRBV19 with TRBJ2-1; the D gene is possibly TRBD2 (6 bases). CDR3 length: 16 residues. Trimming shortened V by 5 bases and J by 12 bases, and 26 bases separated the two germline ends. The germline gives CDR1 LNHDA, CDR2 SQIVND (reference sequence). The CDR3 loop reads CASSLAHLSGGFRQFF. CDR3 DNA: TGTGCCAGTAGTTTAGCCCATCTGTCTGGGGGGTTTAGGCAGTTCTTC.

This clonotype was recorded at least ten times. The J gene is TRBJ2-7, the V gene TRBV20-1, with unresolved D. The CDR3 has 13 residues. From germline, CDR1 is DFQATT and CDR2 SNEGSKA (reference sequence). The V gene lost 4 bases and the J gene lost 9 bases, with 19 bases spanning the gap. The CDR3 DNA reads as TGCAGTGCTACCACACCCCAGGCGTATGGGCAGTACTTC. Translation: CSATTPQAYGQYF.

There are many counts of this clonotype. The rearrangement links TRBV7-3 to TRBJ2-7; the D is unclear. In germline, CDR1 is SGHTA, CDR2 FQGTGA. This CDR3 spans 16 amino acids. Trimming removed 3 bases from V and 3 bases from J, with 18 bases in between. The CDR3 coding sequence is TGTGCCAGCAGCTTTTTCCGAATGGAGACCTTCTACGAGCAGTACTTC. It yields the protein CASSFFRMETFYEQYF.

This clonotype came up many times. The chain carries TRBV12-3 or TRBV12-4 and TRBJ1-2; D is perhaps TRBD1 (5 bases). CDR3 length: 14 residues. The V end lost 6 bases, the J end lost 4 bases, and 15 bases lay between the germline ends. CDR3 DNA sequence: TGTGCCAGCAGAAAGGGACGTTTGGCCTATGGCTACACCTTC. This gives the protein CASRKGRLAYGYTF.

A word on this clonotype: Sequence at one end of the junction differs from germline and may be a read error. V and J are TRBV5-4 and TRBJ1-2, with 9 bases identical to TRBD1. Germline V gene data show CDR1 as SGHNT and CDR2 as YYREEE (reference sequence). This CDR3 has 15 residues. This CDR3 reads CTSSRGDRANYGYTF. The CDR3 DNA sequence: TGTACCAGCAGCCGCGGGGACAGGGCTAACTATGGCTACACCTTC.

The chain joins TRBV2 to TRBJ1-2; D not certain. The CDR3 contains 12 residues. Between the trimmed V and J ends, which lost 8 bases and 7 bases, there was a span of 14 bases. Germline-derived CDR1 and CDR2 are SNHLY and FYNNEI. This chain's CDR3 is CASLEWGVGYTF. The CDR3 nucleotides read TGTGCCAGCCTAGAGTGGGGAGTTGGCTACACCTTC.

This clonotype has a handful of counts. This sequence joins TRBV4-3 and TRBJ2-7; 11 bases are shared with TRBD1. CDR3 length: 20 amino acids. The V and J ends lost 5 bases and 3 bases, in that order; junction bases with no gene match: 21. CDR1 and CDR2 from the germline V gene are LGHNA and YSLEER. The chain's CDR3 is CASSETYTRTGGSLGYEQYF. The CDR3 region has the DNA TGCGCCAGCAGCGAGACATATACGAGGACAGGGGGCTCCTTAGGCTACGAGCAGTACTTC.

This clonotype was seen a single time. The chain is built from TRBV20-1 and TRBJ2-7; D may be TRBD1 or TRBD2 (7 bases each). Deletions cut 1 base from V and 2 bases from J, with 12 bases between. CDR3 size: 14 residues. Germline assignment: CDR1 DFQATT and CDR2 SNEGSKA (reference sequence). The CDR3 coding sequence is TGCAGTGCTAGAGGACCAGGGGGGGCCTACGAGCAGTACTTC. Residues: CSARGPGGAYEQYF.

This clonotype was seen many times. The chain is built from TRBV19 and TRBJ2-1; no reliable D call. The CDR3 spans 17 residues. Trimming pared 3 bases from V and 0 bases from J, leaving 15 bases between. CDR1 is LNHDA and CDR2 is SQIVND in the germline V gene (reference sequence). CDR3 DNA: TGTGCCAGTAGTATTCGCCCCGCTGCTAGCTCCTACAATGAGCAGTTCTTC. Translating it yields CASSIRPAASSYNEQFF. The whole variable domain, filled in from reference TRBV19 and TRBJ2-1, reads DGGITQSPKYLFRKEGQNVTLSCEQNLNHDAMYWYRQDPGQGLRLIYYSQIVNDFQKGDIAEGYSVSREKKESFPLTVTSAQKNPTAFYLCASSIRPAASSYNEQFFGPGTRLTVL.

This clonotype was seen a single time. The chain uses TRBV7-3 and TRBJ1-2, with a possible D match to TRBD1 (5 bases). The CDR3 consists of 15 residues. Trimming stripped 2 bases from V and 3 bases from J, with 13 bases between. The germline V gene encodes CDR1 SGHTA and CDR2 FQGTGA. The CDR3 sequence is CASSLGMGQDYGYTF. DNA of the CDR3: TGTGCCAGCAGCTTAGGCATGGGGCAGGACTATGGCTACACCTTC.

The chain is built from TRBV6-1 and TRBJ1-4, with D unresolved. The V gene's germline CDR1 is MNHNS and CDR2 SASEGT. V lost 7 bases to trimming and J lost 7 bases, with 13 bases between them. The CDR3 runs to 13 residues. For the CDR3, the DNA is TGTGCCAGCACGGGATTCAGTGGTGAAAAACTGTTTTTT. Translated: CASTGFSGEKLFF.

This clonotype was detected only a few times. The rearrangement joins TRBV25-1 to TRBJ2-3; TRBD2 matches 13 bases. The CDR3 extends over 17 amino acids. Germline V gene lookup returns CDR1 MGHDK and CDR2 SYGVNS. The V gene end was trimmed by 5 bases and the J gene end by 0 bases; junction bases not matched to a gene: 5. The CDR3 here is CASSPGLAGWSTDTQYF. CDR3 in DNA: TGTGCCAGCAGTCCGGGACTAGCGGGGTGGAGCACAGATACGCAGTATTTT.

CDR3 residues: CASSLGPRNEQYF. The CDR3 bases are TGTGCCAGCAGCTTAGGTCCCCGGAACGAGCAGTACTTC. The chain combines TRBV7-6 with TRBJ2-7; D gene ambiguous. V was shortened by 1 base and J by 5 bases, with 9 bases between the two germline ends. This CDR3 has 13 residues. Per germline, CDR1 SGHVS and CDR2 FNYEAQ. The full variable domain, in which reference TRBV7-6 and TRBJ2-7 provide the parts outside the CDR3, is GAGVSQSPRYKVTKRGQDVALRCDPISGHVSLYWYRQALGQGPEFLTYFNYEAQQDKSGLPNDRFSAERPEGSISTLTIQRTEQRDSAMYRCASSLGPRNEQYFGPGTRLTVT.

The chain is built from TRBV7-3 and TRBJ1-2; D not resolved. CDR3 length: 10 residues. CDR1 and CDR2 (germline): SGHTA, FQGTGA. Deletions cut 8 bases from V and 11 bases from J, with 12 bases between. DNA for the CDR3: TGTGCCAGCGGGCTCAGCGGTTACACCTTC. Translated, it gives CASGLSGYTF.

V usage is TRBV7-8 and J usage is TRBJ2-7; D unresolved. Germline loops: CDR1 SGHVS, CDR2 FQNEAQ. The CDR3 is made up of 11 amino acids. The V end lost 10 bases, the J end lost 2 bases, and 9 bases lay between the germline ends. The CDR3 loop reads CATLDTYEQYF. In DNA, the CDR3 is TGTGCCACCCTGGATACCTACGAGCAGTACTTC.